The sequence of this T cell receptor beta chain was determined in a study of radiotherapy plus CTLA-4 blockade in lung cancer (dated by TCRdb to the late 2010s). At the level of the whole study: Among enrolled patients, 15% to 20% had an objective response and roughly 31% reached disease control.

CDR1 and CDR2 (MNHEY, SVGAGI) derive from the germline V gene. Trimming at the junction amounts to 6 bases on V and 1 base on J, and the germline ends lie 13 bases apart. The CDR3, from cysteine to phenylalanine, totals 15 residues. Of all the DNA, just the CDR3 is kept, 45 bases in frame from base 1. The study evaluated CTLA-4 blockade (ipilimumab) given together with focal radiation therapy in patients who had chemo-refractory metastatic non-small-cell lung cancer. The method was the immunoSEQ multiplex PCR assay. Sourced from immuneACCESS, this table was stored by TCRdb with only in-frame sequences that have V and J called. A share of the clones is absent; for the studies checked, an unresolved V gene accounts for under half, and the remainder has no known explanation. The sample table shows roughly 62,000 clones, and about 80% are seen once. The ten most abundant clones make up 3.5% to 4.5% of the sample.

As for this clone: There is no known antigen for this receptor. Base qualities are missing; no much larger clone stands one base away.

Paper-wide results and their limitations: After treatment with radiotherapy and ipilimumab, TCR clones that originated in tumors expanded in peripheral blood. Early dynamic changes in blood T cell clones, together with increased serum interferon-beta after radiation, were reported as the strongest predictors of response.

The sequence joins TRBV6-5 to TRBJ2-1; the D gene cannot be resolved reliably. This clonotype originated in a human donor with non-small cell lung cancer who had a complete response to radiotherapy plus ipilimumab. The sequenced sample was peripheral blood, obtained from a patient treated with radiotherapy plus ipilimumab. CDR3 protein: CASRFTPISYNEQFF. The nucleotide sequence is given as TGTGCCAGCAGGTTTACCCCTATATCCTACAATGAGCAGTTCTTC.